A single sample gave rise to the 20 T cell receptor beta chains below, sequenced in a study of cytomegalovirus exposure and HLA in healthy donors (dated by TCRdb to 2016 to 2017). Libraries were constructed by the immunoSEQ multiplex PCR assay. The multiplex PCR relied on a mix of 60 forward primers for TCR Vbeta segments and 13 reverse primers for TCR Jbeta segments. The table was pulled from immuneACCESS by TCRdb, which kept in-frame rearrangements only. Such tables lose some clones; where checked, under half of the loss comes from unresolved V genes, and the rest has no known cause. The sample has under 200,000 clones on record, 65% to 80% of them singletons. Jointly, the top ten make up around 4% of the sample. Sequenced material: PBMCs. Every receptor here comes from a man between 40 and 49 years old in good health and CMV-seronegative.

This clone was counted a single time. This chain joins TRBV4-2 and TRBJ2-5, with 11 positions matching TRBD2. Germline CDR1 reads LGHNA; CDR2 reads YNFKEQ. CDR3 size: 16 residues. The junction had 4 bases not matched to a gene; V was cut back by 1 base and J by 3 bases. The CDR3 sequence is CASSQAPLAGEETQYF. The CDR3 DNA reads as TGTGCCAGCAGCCAAGCCCCACTAGCGGGGGAAGAGACCCAGTACTTC.

In its sample, this clone was seen a few times. The chain combines TRBV5-4 with TRBJ1-1, with TRBD1 as a possible D gene (6 bases). The germline gives CDR1 SGHNT, CDR2 YYREEE (reference sequence). The CDR3 runs 16 residues. Trimming removed 5 bases at V and 1 base at J, with 18 bases between. The CDR3 DNA reads TGTGCCAGCAGTCGGGGGGCGGGGGCAGCGAACACTGAAGCTTTCTTT. It encodes CASSRGAGAANTEAFF.

The chain is built from TRBV5-1 and TRBJ2-4; 11 bases align to TRBD1. This CDR3 region has 18 residues. CDR1 SGHRS and CDR2 YFSETQ come from the germline V gene. V was pared by 8 bases and J by 5 bases, with 18 bases of the junction left unmatched. The CDR3 here is CASRTGGRRGGQENIQYF. As DNA, the CDR3 is TGCGCCAGTCGGACAGGGGGCCGGCGGGGGGGCCAAGAAAACATTCAGTACTTC.

The chain couples TRBV7-8 to TRBJ2-2; TRBD2 might be the D (6 bases). Trimming removed 5 bases from V and 5 bases from J, with 21 bases in between. This CDR3 has 17 residues. Germline CDR1 SGHVS, CDR2 FQNEAQ. DNA of the CDR3: TGTGCCAGCAGCCAGCGAAGGACCGCGGGGAAAACCGGGGAGCTGTTTTTT. Translation: CASSQRRTAGKTGELFF.

This chain connects TRBV5-6 to TRBJ1-2, with 8 bases that match TRBD1. Germline trimming cut 5 bases from V and 0 bases from J; bases unmatched to any gene: 12. The V gene's germline CDR1 is SGHDT and CDR2 YYEEEE. The CDR3 has 17 residues. The CDR3 spells CASRGVRGRSSNYGYTF. CDR3 bases: TGTGCCAGCAGAGGGGTCAGGGGGCGGTCATCTAACTATGGCTACACCTTC.

The rearrangement links TRBV7-9 to TRBJ1-2; 8 bases align to TRBD1. The ends lost 5 bases at V and 5 bases at J; junction bases unmatched: 7. This CDR3 has 14 amino acids. CDR1 and CDR2 (germline): SEHNR, FQNEAQ (reference sequence). CDR3 DNA sequence: TGTGCCAGCAGCCCCCGGGACAGGCCTTATGGCTACACCTTC. Protein: CASSPRDRPYGYTF.

This clone was observed a handful of times. This chain connects TRBV5-1 to TRBJ2-3, with 9 bases aligning to TRBD2. Germline CDR1 reads SGHRS; CDR2 reads YFSETQ. V was clipped by 0 bases and J by 2 bases; unmatched bases: 7. CDR3 length: 17 amino acids. CDR3 region: CASSLAASGVHTDTQYF. The CDR3 DNA is TGCGCCAGCAGCTTGGCGGCTAGCGGGGTTCACACAGATACGCAGTATTTT.

This clone occurred once. The chain combines TRBV7-8 with TRBJ2-3, with D perhaps matching TRBD2 (6 bases). CDR3 length: 16 amino acids. From germline, CDR1 is SGHVS and CDR2 FQNEAQ. The V and J ends lost 4 bases and 5 bases respectively, with 19 bases between them. CDR3 bases: TGTGCCAGCAGCTCCCCAAGGAGGGGAAACAAAGATACGCAGTATTTT. Amino acid sequence: CASSSPRRGNKDTQYF.

The CDR3 DNA is TGCGCCAGCAGCCAAGAAGCGGGTAGCTCCTACAATGAGCAGTTCTTC. Translated, it gives CASSQEAGSSYNEQFF. The chain has TRBV4-3 and TRBJ2-1, with D maybe TRBD2 (6 bases). V was cut by 0 bases and J by 0 bases, with 9 bases left in between. Germline V gives CDR1 LGHNA, CDR2 YSLEER. CDR3 length: 16 residues.

This sequence joins TRBV5-4 and TRBJ2-3, with 11 nucleotides matching TRBD2. This CDR3 is 15 amino acids long. Germline V gene data show CDR1 as SGHNT and CDR2 as YYREEE (reference sequence). The trim removed 5 bases at V and 5 bases at J, leaving 7 bases unmatched. The CDR3 here is CASSLAGGLGDTQYF. CDR3 DNA: TGTGCCAGCAGTTTAGCGGGGGGGCTGGGAGATACGCAGTATTTT.

V gene TRBV29-1 combines with J gene TRBJ1-1; 8 bases agree with TRBD1. The CDR3 is made up of 13 amino acids. Trimming removed 5 bases from V and 4 bases from J; junction bases left unmatched: 6. Germline lookup yields CDR1 SQVTM and CDR2 ANQGSEA. This chain's CDR3 is CSVQGARGTEAFF. DNA for the CDR3: TGCAGCGTTCAGGGGGCCAGGGGCACTGAAGCTTTCTTT.

In regard to this clone: Other DNA variants within this sample encode the same CDR3. The rearrangement uses TRBV5-4 and TRBJ2-7; weak D call: TRBD2 (6 bases). The CDR3 consists of 15 residues. Trimming left V 3 bases short and J 6 bases short, with 19 bases between. Germline loops: CDR1 SGHNT, CDR2 YYREEE (reference sequence). For the CDR3, the DNA is TGTGCCAGCAGCTCGGGACTTTCAGTAATAGGCGAGCAGTACTTC. Translated, it gives CASSSGLSVIGEQYF.

This chain uses TRBV9 with TRBJ1-1; 7 bases are a match to TRBD1. The CDR3 consists of 14 residues. The V gene's germline CDR1 is SGDLS and CDR2 YYNGEE. V was pared by 0 bases and J by 1 base, with 0 bases of the junction left unmatched. CDR3 sequence (DNA): TGTGCCAGCAGCGTAGGGACAGGGAACACTGAAGCTTTCTTT. Translated, it gives CASSVGTGNTEAFF.

This clone was found once. The CDR3 region has the DNA TGTGCCAGCAGCAACAGGGGACCCTACGAGCAGTACTTC. It yields the protein CASSNRGPYEQYF. J is TRBJ2-7 and V is TRBV28, with 7 bases that match TRBD1. CDR3 size: 13 residues. Per germline, CDR1 MDHEN and CDR2 SYDVKM. J gave up 2 bases and V 6 bases, and 4 bases lay outside the gene matches.

This chain links TRBV11-3 with TRBJ2-2; TRBD2 aligns across 7 bases. Germline loops: CDR1 SGHNT, CDR2 YENEEA. Trimming removed 3 bases from V and 4 bases from J; junction bases left unmatched: 5. The CDR3 covers 15 residues. CDR3 in amino acids: CASSLEGRGTGELFF. The DNA of the CDR3 is TGTGCCAGCAGCTTGGAGGGGAGGGGCACCGGGGAGCTGTTTTTT. The whole variable domain, filled in from reference TRBV11-3 and TRBJ2-2, reads EAGVVQSPRYKIIEKKQPVAFWCNPISGHNTLYWYLQNLGQGPELLIRYENEEAVDDSQLPKDRFSAERLKGVDSTLKIQPAELGDSAVYLCASSLEGRGTGELFFGEGSRLTVL.

The chain couples TRBV30 to TRBJ2-7; the match to TRBD1 covers 7 bases. The CDR3 runs to 14 residues. Germline values: CDR1 GTSNPN, CDR2 SVGIG (reference sequence). The V gene end was trimmed by 7 bases and the J gene end by 2 bases; junction bases not matched to a gene: 11. CDR3 in amino acids: CALHETGLPYEQYF. The CDR3 bases are TGTGCCTTACACGAGACAGGGCTCCCCTACGAGCAGTACTTC.

The chain couples TRBV10-3 to TRBJ2-1; 10 nucleotides align to TRBD1. Trimming removed 3 bases from V and 5 bases from J; junction bases left unmatched: 1. The CDR3 loop spans 14 amino acids. Germline assignment: CDR1 ENHRY and CDR2 SYGVKD. This CDR3 is CAISDGQGDNEQFF. The CDR3 bases are TGTGCCATCAGTGACGGACAGGGGGACAATGAGCAGTTCTTC.

This rearrangement joins TRBV5-1 to TRBJ2-1, with 13 positions matching TRBD2. Germline-derived CDR1 and CDR2 are SGHRS and YFSETQ. V lost 1 base to trimming and J lost 10 bases; unmatched junction nucleotides: 5. The CDR3 spans 15 residues. The CDR3 DNA follows: TGCGCCAGCAGCTTGACTAGCGGGGGGGCAGGGGAGCAGTTCTTC. This sequence encodes CASSLTSGGAGEQFF.

The chain carries TRBV10-1 and TRBJ2-5; D gene ambiguous. This CDR3 has 14 residues. Trimming stripped 2 bases from V and 7 bases from J, with 14 bases between. Germline CDR1 reads WNHNN; CDR2 reads SYGVQD (reference sequence). CDR3 sequence (DNA): TGCGCCAGCAGTGAGCTTATCTCAAGAGGGACCCAGTACTTC. This gives the protein CASSELISRGTQYF.

The genes are TRBV28 and TRBJ2-3; D gene ambiguous. V dropped 6 bases and J dropped 4 bases, with 5 bases sitting between them. This CDR3 is 11 amino acids long. Germline V gene data show CDR1 as MDHEN and CDR2 as SYDVKM. The CDR3 is CASRSSDTQYF. The CDR3 DNA is TGTGCCAGCAGGTCCTCAGATACGCAGTATTTT.